This record concerns one T cell receptor beta chain sequence. This sample is drawn from a study of technical replicates of blood from a handful of donors. CDR3 length equals 16 residues. V shed 9 bases and J shed 3 bases, with 24 bases lying between them. Germline lookup yields CDR1 LNHDA and CDR2 SQIVND (reference sequence). The data were produced by immunoSEQ multiplex PCR, yet TCRdb's version contains in-frame clones alone and is incomplete. Of around 70,000 clones in the sample, around 95% are singletons; the top ten hold roughly 0.26%. The genes are TRBV19 and TRBJ2-7, with D possibly matching TRBD2 (6 bases). This TCR was sampled from a human donor in good health. The sample was T cells isolated from PBMCs. The CDR3 loop reads CASGANSMGDFYEQYF. The CDR3 nucleotides read TGTGCCAGCGGGGCCAACTCGATGGGGGACTTCTACGAGCAGTACTTC.